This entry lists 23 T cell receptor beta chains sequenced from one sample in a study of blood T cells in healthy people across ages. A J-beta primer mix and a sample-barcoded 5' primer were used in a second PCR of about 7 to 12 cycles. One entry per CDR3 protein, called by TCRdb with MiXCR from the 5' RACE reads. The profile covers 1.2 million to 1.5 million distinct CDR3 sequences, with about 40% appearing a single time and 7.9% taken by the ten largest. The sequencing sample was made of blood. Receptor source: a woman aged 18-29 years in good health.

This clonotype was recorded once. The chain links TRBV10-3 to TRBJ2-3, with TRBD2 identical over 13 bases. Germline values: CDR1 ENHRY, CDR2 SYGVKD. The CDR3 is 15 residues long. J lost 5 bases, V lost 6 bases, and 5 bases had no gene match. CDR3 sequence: CAIRPGTSGKDTQYF. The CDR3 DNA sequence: TGTGCCATCAGGCCGGGGACTAGCGGGAAAGATACGCAGTATTTT.

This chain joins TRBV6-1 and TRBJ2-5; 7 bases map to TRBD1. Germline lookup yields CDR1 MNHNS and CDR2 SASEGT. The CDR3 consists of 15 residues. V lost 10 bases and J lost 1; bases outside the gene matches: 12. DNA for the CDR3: TGTGCCACCCACCGACAGGGCATAATCCAAGAGACCCAGTACTTC. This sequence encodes CATHRQGIIQETQYF.

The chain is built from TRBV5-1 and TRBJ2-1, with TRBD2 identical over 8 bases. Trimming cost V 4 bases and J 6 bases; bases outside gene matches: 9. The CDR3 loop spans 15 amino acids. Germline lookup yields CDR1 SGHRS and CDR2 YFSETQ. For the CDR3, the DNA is TGCGCCAGCAGCCCATCAGCGGGGGAACCCAATGAGCAGTTCTTC. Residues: CASSPSAGEPNEQFF.

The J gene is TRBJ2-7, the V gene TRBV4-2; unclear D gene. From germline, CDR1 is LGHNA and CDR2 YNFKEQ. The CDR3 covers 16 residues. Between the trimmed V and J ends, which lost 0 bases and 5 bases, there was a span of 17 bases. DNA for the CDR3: TGTGCCAGCAGCCAAGAATGGAGCAGTGGATTCAACGAGCAGTACTTC. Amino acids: CASSQEWSSGFNEQYF.

The CDR3 protein is CASSTGTGFNYGYTF. The DNA of the CDR3 is TGTGCCAGCAGCACGGGGACAGGGTTTAACTATGGCTACACCTTC. V and J are TRBV7-2 and TRBJ1-2; TRBD1 matches 9 bases. Germline-derived CDR1 and CDR2 are SGHTA and FQGNSA. The trim removed 5 bases at V and 1 base at J, leaving 5 bases unmatched. The CDR3 sequence is 15 residues long.

CDR3 sequence: CASSLQRTDRHEQFF. The CDR3 DNA is TGTGCCAGCAGTTTACAGCGGACGGACCGTCATGAGCAGTTCTTC. The chain couples TRBV28 to TRBJ2-1, with D maybe TRBD2 (5 bases). Germline V gene lookup returns CDR1 MDHEN and CDR2 SYDVKM. The CDR3 runs 15 residues. V was pared by 2 bases and J by 8 bases, with 16 bases between.

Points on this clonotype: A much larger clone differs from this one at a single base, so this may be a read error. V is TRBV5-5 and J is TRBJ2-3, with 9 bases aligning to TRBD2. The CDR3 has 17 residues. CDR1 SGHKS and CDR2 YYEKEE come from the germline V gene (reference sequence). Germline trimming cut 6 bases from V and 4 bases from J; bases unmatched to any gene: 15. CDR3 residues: CASTLRASGALSDTQYF. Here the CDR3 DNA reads TGTGCCAGCACCCTGCGGGCTAGCGGGGCTCTCTCAGATACGCAGTATTTT.

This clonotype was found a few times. The CDR3 protein is CASSSDPTVPLYGYTF. In nucleotides, the CDR3 is TGCGCCAGCAGCTCGGATCCGACAGTGCCCCTTTATGGCTACACCTTC. The genes are TRBV5-1 and TRBJ1-2, with D perhaps TRBD1 (5 bases). This CDR3 has 16 residues. The germline V gene has CDR1 SGHRS and CDR2 YFSETQ. The V and J ends lost 3 bases and 5 bases respectively, with 20 bases between them.

Here the CDR3 reads CASGLAKAANTEAFF. The CDR3 bases are TGTGCTAGTGGTTTGGCAAAAGCTGCTAACACTGAAGCTTTCTTT. The rearrangement links TRBV12-5 to TRBJ1-1; no clear D gene. Trimming removed 1 base from V and 2 bases from J, with 11 bases in between. Per the germline V gene, CDR1 is LGHNT and CDR2 is FRNRAP. The CDR3 has 15 residues.

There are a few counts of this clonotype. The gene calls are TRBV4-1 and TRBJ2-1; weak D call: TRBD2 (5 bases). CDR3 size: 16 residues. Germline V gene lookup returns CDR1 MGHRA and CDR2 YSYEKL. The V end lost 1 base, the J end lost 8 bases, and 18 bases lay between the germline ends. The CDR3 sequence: CASSQVGRSGRDEQFF. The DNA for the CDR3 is TGCGCCAGCAGCCAAGTCGGGCGATCCGGGCGGGATGAGCAGTTCTTC.

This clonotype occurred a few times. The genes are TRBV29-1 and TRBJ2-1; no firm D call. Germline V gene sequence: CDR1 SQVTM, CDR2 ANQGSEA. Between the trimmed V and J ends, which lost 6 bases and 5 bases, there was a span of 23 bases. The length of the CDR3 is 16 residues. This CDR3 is CSVLTSPPQGDNEQFF. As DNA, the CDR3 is TGCAGCGTCCTGACCTCTCCCCCCCAAGGTGACAATGAGCAGTTCTTC.

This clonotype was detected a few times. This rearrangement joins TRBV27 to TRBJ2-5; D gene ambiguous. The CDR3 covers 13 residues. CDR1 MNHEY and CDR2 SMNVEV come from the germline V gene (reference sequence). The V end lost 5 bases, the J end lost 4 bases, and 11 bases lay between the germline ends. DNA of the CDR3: TGTGCCAGCAGTCAAACAACGGGAGAGACCCAGTACTTC. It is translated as CASSQTTGETQYF.

CDR3 nucleotides: TGTGCCAGCAGTTTAACGGGCGCAGGGGGAAAAAACTATGGCTACACCTTC. Protein: CASSLTGAGGKNYGYTF. The chain employs TRBV28 and TRBJ1-2, with 7 positions matching TRBD1. CDR1 and CDR2 from the germline V gene are MDHEN and SYDVKM. Trimming cost V 2 bases and J 2 bases; bases outside gene matches: 11. The CDR3 is 17 amino acids.

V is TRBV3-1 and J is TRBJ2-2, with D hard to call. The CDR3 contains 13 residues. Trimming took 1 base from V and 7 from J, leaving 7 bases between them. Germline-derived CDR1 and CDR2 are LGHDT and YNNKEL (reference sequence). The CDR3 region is CASSQVWGGELFF. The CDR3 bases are TGTGCCAGCAGCCAAGTGTGGGGCGGGGAGCTGTTTTTT.

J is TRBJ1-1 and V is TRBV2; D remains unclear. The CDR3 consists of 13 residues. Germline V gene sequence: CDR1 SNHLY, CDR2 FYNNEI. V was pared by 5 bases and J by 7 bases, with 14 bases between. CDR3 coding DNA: TGTGCCAGCAGTTCTGACTTGGACGGTGAAGCTTTCTTT. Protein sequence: CASSSDLDGEAFF.

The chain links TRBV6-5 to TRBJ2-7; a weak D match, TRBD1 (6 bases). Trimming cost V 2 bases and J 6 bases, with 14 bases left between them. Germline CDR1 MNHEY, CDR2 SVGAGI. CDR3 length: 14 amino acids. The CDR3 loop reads CASSYGTGRIEQYF. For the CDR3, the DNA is TGTGCCAGCAGTTACGGCACAGGGCGGATCGAGCAGTACTTC.

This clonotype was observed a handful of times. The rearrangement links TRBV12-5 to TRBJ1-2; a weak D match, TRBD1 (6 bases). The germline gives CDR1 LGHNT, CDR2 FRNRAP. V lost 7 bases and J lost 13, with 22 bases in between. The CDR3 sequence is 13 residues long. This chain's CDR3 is CASAPIGGRESTF. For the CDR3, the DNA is TGTGCTAGTGCCCCTATTGGGGGCAGGGAGTCCACCTTC.

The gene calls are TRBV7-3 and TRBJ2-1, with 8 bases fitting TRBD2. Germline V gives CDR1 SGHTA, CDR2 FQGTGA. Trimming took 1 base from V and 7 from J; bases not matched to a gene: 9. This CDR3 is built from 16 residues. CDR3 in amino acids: CASSLKAGAGWNEQFF. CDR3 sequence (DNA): TGTGCCAGCAGCTTAAAAGCGGGGGCCGGGTGGAATGAGCAGTTCTTC.

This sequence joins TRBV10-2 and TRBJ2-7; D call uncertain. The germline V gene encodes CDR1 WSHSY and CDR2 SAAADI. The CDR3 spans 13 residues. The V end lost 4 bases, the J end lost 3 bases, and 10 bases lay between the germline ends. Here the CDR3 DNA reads TGCGCCAGCAGTGCAGCGCGCCTCTACGAGCAGTACTTC. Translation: CASSAARLYEQYF.

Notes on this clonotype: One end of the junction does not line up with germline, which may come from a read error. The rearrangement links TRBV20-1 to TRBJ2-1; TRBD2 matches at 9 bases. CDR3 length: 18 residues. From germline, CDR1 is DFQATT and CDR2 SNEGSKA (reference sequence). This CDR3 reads CSVRVPDPQAGGYNEQFF. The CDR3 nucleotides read TGCAGTGTTAGAGTTCCCGACCCCCAAGCGGGGGGTTACAATGAGCAGTTCTTC.

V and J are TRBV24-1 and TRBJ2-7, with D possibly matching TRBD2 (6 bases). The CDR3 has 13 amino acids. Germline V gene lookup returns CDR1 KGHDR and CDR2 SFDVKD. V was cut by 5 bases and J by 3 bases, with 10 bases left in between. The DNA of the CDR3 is TGTGCCACCAGTGGTGCGGGACGCTACGAGCAGTACTTC. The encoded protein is CATSGAGRYEQYF.

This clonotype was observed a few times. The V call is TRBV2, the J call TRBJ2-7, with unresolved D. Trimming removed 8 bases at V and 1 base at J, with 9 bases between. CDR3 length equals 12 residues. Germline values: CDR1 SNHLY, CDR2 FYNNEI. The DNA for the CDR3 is TGTGCCAGCGTCCAGTCGTCCTACGAGCAGTACTTC. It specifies CASVQSSYEQYF.

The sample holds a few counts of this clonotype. CDR3 region: CASSLGRFSYEQYF. In nucleotides, the CDR3 is TGTGCCAGCAGTTTAGGAAGATTTTCCTACGAGCAGTACTTC. The V call is TRBV27, the J call TRBJ2-7; no firm D call. The CDR3 contains 14 residues. V was cut by 2 bases and J by 1 base, with 9 bases left in between. Germline V lookup: CDR1 MNHEY, CDR2 SMNVEV (reference sequence).